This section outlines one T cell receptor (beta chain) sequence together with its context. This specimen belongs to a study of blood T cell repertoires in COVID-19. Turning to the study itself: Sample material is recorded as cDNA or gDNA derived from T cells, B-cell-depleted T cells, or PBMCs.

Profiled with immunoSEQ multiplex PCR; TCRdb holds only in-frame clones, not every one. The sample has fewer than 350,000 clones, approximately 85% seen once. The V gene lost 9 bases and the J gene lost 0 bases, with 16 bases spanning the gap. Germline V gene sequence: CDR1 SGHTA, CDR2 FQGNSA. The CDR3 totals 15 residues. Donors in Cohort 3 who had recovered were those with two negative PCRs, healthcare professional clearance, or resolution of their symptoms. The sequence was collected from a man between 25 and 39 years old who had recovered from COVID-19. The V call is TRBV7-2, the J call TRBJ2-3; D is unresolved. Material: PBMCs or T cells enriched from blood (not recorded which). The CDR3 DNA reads TGTGCCAGTTACTCAATTACCCCTAGCACAGATACGCAGTATTTT. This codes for CASYSITPSTDTQYF.